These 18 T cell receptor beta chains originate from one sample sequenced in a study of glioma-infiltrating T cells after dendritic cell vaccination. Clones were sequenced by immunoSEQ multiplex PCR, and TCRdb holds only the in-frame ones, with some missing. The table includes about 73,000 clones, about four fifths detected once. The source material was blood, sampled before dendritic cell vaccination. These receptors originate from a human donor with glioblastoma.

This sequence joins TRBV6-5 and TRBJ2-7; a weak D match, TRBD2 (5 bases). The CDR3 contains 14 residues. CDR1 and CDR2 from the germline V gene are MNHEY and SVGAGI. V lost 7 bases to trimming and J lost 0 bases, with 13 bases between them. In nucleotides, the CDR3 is TGTGCCAGCAAGGGTAGCGTTTACTCCTACGAGCAGTACGTC. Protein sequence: CASKGSVYSYEQYV.

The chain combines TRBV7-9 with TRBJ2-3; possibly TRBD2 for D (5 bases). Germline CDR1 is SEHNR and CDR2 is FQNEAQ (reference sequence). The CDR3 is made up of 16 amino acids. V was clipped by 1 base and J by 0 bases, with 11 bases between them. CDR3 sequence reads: CASSLGLASSTDTQYF. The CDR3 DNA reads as TGTGCCAGCAGCTTAGGCCTAGCCTCTAGCACAGATACGCAGTATTTT.

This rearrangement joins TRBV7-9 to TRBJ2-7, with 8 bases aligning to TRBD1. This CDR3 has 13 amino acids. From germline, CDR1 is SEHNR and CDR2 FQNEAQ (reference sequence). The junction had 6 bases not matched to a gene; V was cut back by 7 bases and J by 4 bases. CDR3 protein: CASTDRGPYEQYF. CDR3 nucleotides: TGTGCCAGCACAGACAGGGGTCCATACGAGCAGTACTTC.

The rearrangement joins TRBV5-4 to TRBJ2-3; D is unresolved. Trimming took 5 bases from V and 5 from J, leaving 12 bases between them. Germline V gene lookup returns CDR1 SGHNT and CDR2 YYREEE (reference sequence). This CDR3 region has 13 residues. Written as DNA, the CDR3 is TGTGCCAGCAGTAGAATGCCGGGAGATACGCAGTATTTT. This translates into CASSRMPGDTQYF.

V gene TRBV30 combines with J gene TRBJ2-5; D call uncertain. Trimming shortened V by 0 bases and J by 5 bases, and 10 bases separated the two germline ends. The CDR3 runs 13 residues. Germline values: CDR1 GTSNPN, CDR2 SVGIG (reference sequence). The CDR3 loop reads CAWSVVAAETQYF. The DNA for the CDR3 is TGTGCCTGGAGTGTAGTCGCGGCGGAGACCCAGTACTTC.

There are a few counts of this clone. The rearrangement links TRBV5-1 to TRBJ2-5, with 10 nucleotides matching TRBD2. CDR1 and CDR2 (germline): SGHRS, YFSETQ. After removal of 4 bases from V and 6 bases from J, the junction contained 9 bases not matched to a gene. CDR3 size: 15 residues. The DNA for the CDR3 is TGCGCCAGCAGCGGGGGGCTAGCGGGAGCGAAGACCCAGTACTTC. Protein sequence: CASSGGLAGAKTQYF.

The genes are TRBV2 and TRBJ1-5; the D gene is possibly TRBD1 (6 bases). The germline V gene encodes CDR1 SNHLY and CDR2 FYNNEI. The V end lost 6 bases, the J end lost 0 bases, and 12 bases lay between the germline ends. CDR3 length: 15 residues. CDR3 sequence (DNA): TGTGCCAGCAGCATCCGGGACACTAGCAATCAGCCCCAGCATTTT. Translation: CASSIRDTSNQPQHF.

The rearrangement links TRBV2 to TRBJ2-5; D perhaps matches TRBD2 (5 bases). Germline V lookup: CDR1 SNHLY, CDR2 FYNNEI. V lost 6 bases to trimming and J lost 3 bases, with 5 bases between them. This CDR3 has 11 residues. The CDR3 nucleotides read TGTGCCAGCAGGAGGGAAGAGACCCAGTACTTC. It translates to CASRREETQYF.

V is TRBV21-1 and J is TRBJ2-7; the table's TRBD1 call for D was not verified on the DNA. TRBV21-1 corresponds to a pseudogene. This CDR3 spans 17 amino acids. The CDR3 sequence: CASSQRTGTQQYYEQYV. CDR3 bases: TGTGCCAGCAGCCAACGTACCGGGACACAGCAGTACTACGAGCAGTACGTC.

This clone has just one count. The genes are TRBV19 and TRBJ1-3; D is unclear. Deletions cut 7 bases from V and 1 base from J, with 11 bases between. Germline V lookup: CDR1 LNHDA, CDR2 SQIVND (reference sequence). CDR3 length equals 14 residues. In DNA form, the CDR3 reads TGTGCCAGTACCGACGCGGCGTCTGGAAACACCATATATTTT. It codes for CASTDAASGNTIYF. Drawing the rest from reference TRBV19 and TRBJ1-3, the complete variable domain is DGGITQSPKYLFRKEGQNVTLSCEQNLNHDAMYWYRQDPGQGLRLIYYSQIVNDFQKGDIAEGYSVSREKKESFPLTVTSAQKNPTAFYLCASTDAASGNTIYFGEGSWLTVV.

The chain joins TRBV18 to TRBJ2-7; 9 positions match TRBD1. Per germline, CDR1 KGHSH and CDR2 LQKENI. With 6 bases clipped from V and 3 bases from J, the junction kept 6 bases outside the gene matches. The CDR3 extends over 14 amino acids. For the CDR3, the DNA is TGTGCCAGCTCGGCTGGACAGGGGATCTACGAGCAGTACTTC. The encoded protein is CASSAGQGIYEQYF.

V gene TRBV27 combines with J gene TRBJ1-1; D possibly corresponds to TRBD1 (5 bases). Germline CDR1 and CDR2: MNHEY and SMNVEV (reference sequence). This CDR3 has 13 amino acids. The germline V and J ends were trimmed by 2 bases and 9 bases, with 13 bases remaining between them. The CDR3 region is CASSLTSGTKAFF. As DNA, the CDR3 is TGTGCCAGCAGTTTAACAAGCGGGACGAAAGCTTTCTTT.

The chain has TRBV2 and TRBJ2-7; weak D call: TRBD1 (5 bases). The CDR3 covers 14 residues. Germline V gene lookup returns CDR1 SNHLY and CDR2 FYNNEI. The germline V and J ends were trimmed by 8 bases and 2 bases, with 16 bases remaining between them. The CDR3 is CASGRAGLTYEQYF. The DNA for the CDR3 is TGTGCCAGCGGACGGGCAGGGCTAACCTACGAGCAGTACTTC.

CDR3 nucleotides: TGTGCCAGCAGCCAAGGAGGAGGGGTTGACTATGGCTACACCTTC. Residues: CASSQGGGVDYGYTF. The chain uses TRBV2 and TRBJ1-2; possibly TRBD1 for D (5 bases). CDR1 SNHLY and CDR2 FYNNEI come from the germline V gene. Trimming removed 6 bases at V and 3 bases at J, with 17 bases between. The CDR3 loop spans 15 amino acids.

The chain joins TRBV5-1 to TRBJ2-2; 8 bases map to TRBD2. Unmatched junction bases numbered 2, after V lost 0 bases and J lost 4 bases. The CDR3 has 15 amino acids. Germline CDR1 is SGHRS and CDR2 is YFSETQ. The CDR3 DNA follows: TGCGCCAGCAGCTTGGACGGGAGGGGCACCGGGGAGCTGTTTTTT. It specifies CASSLDGRGTGELFF.

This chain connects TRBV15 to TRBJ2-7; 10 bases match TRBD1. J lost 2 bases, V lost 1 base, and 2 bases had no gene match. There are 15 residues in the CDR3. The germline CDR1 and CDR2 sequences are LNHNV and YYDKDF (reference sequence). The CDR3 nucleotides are TGTGCCACCAGCAGAGCCGGGACAGGGGCCTACGAGCAGTACGTC. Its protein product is CATSRAGTGAYEQYV.

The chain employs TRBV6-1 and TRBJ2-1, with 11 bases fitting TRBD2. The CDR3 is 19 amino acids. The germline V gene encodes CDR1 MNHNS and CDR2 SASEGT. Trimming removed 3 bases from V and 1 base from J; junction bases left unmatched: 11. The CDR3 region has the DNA TGTGCCAGCAGTGATAGAGTAGCGGGAGGGCCGGGGTCCTACAATGAGCAGTTCTTC. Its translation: CASSDRVAGGPGSYNEQFF.

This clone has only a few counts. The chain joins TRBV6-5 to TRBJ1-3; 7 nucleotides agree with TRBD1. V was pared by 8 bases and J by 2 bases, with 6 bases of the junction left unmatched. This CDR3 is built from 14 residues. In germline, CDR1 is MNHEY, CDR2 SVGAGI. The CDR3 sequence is CASQDRAAGNTIYF. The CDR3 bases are TGTGCCAGCCAAGACAGGGCGGCTGGAAACACCATATATTTT.